The clone carrying this TCR beta chain has a count of ten or more. Its antigen remains unidentified. Using RNA template, CDR3s of TCR alpha and beta were amplified with iRepertoire arm-PCR. In TCRdb, the multiplex PCR reads were re-called with MiXCR into one record per CDR3 protein. The sample has approximately 110,000 distinct CDR3 sequences, less than 30% seen once. This sample was included in a study of glioma-infiltrating T cells. General study points: Tissue and blood shared very few CDR3 sequences.

The CDR3 has 15 residues. J gave up 4 bases and V 6 bases, and 8 bases lay outside the gene matches. Germline loops: CDR1 MNHEY, CDR2 SMNVEV (reference sequence). The source material was glioma tissue, nonneoplastic brain tissue, or PBMCs (not recorded which). This receptor was taken from a human donor with low-grade glioma or glioblastoma, undergoing nonglioma brain surgery, or in good health (not recorded which). The V and J genes are TRBV27 and TRBJ2-1; 8 bases map to TRBD1. The CDR3 coding sequence is TGTGCCAGCAGCTCCGGGACAGGACCTTACAATGAGCAGTTCTTC. Protein product: CASSSGTGPYNEQFF.